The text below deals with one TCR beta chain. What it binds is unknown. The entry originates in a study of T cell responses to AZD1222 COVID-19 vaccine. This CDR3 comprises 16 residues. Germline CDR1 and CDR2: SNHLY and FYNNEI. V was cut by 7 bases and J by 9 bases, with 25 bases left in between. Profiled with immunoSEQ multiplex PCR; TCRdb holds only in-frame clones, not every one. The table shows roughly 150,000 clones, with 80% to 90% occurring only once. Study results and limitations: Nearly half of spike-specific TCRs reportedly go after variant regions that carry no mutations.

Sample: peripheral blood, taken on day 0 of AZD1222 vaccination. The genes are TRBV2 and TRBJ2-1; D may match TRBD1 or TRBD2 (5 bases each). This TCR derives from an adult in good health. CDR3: CASKYSDARGAGEQFF. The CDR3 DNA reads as TGTGCCAGCAAGTACTCAGATGCACGGGGCGCAGGTGAGCAGTTCTTC.